Following are 26 T cell receptor beta chains from one sample sequenced in a study of cytomegalovirus exposure and HLA in healthy donors. The PCR had 60 Vbeta and 13 Jbeta primers. Libraries were prepared by immunoSEQ multiplex PCR; TCRdb keeps only in-frame clonotypes and omits some of them. In the table there are about 190,000 clones, 70% to 75% of which are singletons. The sample comprised PBMCs. These receptors were obtained from a man aged 25-40 years in good health and CMV-seropositive.

V and J are TRBV7-9 and TRBJ2-2; no reliable D call. Deletions cut 6 bases from V and 1 base from J, with 12 bases between. The CDR3 length is 15 residues. Germline loops: CDR1 SEHNR, CDR2 FQNEAQ (reference sequence). The CDR3, as DNA: TGTGCCAGCAGACCTTTTACGGGGAACACCGGGGAGCTGTTTTTT. Its protein is CASRPFTGNTGELFF.

V usage is TRBV6-5 and J usage is TRBJ1-2, with D perhaps TRBD1 (6 bases). The CDR3 runs 15 residues. The germline CDR1 and CDR2 sequences are MNHEY and SVGAGI. Trimming took 5 bases from V and 4 from J, leaving 17 bases between them. The CDR3 DNA reads TGTGCCAGCAGTCCGGCCCTACAGGGATCCTATGGCTACACCTTC. As protein: CASSPALQGSYGYTF.

This chain connects TRBV5-4 to TRBJ2-5; D not certain. The CDR3 covers 13 residues. Germline V CDR1 and CDR2: SGHNT, YYREEE (reference sequence). Between the trimmed V and J ends, which lost 4 bases and 1 base, there was a span of 8 bases. CDR3 loop: CASSPTPQETQYF. In DNA, the CDR3 is TGTGCCAGCAGCCCCACACCCCAAGAGACCCAGTACTTC.

In DNA, the CDR3 is TGTGCCAGCAGTTTACCCGGACTGATGAACACCGGGGAGCTGTTTTTT. It yields the protein CASSLPGLMNTGELFF. V gene TRBV27 combines with J gene TRBJ2-2; weak D call: TRBD2 (5 bases). The CDR3 is made up of 16 amino acids. V gave up 2 bases and J gave up 1 base, with 11 bases separating them. CDR1 MNHEY and CDR2 SMNVEV come from the germline V gene (reference sequence).

The CDR3 sequence: CASSRGFSTGANVLTF. For the CDR3, the DNA is TGTGCCAGCAGCCGGGGGTTTTCGACGGGGGCCAACGTCCTGACTTTC. The rearrangement links TRBV11-2 to TRBJ2-6; a possible D gene is TRBD2 (6 bases). With 5 bases removed from V and 4 bases from J, the gap between germline ends came to 15 bases. This CDR3 has 16 residues. CDR1 is SGHAT, CDR2 FQNNGV, per germline.

The chain combines TRBV28 with TRBJ1-5, with 9 bases identical to TRBD1. J gave up 6 bases and V 2 bases, and 14 bases lay outside the gene matches. CDR1 and CDR2 from the germline V gene are MDHEN and SYDVKM. The CDR3 length is 18 residues. For the CDR3, the DNA is TGTGCCAGCAGTTTACCCCCGGGACAGGGCGATTCGGGTCAGCCCCAGCATTTT. Translation gives CASSLPPGQGDSGQPQHF.

The chain has TRBV7-2 and TRBJ2-3, with 9 bases fitting TRBD1. Germline CDR1 and CDR2: SGHTA and FQGNSA. The trim removed 2 bases at V and 5 bases at J, leaving 5 bases unmatched. The CDR3 has 15 amino acids. The CDR3 nucleotides are TGTGCCAGCAGCTTATGGACAGGGGCGGTAGATACGCAGTATTTT. As protein: CASSLWTGAVDTQYF.

The rearrangement links TRBV7-2 to TRBJ2-1, with D tentatively TRBD1 (5 bases). The CDR3 is 14 amino acids. Trimming took 6 bases from V and 8 from J, leaving 17 bases between them. The germline V gene has CDR1 SGHTA and CDR2 FQGNSA. CDR3 DNA sequence: TGTGCCAGCAGGGCCGGGTACTGGGGCGATGAGCAGTTCTTC. This sequence encodes CASRAGYWGDEQFF.

The chain is built from TRBV5-5 and TRBJ1-2, with 9 bases that match TRBD1. The trim removed 3 bases at V and 8 bases at J, leaving 11 bases unmatched. The CDR3 consists of 15 residues. The V gene's germline CDR1 is SGHKS and CDR2 YYEKEE (reference sequence). Here the CDR3 DNA reads TGTGCCAGCAGCTACTGGACAGGGGACGGGAGCGGCTACACCTTC. It yields the protein CASSYWTGDGSGYTF.

J is TRBJ2-5 and V is TRBV9; 10 bases align to TRBD2. CDR3 length: 14 amino acids. Germline CDR1 reads SGDLS; CDR2 reads YYNGEE. The V and J ends lost 6 bases and 2 bases, in that order; junction bases with no gene match: 4. CDR3 in amino acids: CASNQAGGQETQYF. The CDR3, as DNA: TGTGCCAGCAATCAAGCGGGGGGGCAAGAGACCCAGTACTTC.

V and J are TRBV5-4 and TRBJ1-2; no clear D. From germline, CDR1 is SGHNT and CDR2 YYREEE (reference sequence). The length of the CDR3 is 14 residues. Trimming left V 2 bases short and J 0 bases short, with 8 bases between. The CDR3 coding sequence is TGTGCCAGCAGCTTTATGGGCCCTAACTATGGCTACACCTTC. Its translation is CASSFMGPNYGYTF. The full variable domain, completed using reference TRBV5-4 and TRBJ1-2, is ETGVTQSPTHLIKTRGQQVTLRCSSQSGHNTVSWYQQALGQGPQFIFQYYREEENGRGNFPPRFSGLQFPNYSSELNVNALELDDSALYLCASSFMGPNYGYTFGSGTRLTVV.

This clone has only a few counts. This chain links TRBV4-3 with TRBJ2-1, with D hard to call. The length of the CDR3 is 13 residues. V lost 1 base, J lost 5 bases, and 6 bases lay in between. Germline assignment: CDR1 LGHNA and CDR2 YSLEER. The CDR3 coding sequence is TGCGCCAGCAGCCAAGTTACGGACAATGAGCAGTTCTTC. It yields the protein CASSQVTDNEQFF.

The rearrangement links TRBV7-9 to TRBJ2-7, with D unclear. There are 13 residues in the CDR3. In germline, CDR1 is SEHNR, CDR2 FQNEAQ (reference sequence). The V gene lost 0 bases and the J gene lost 2 bases, with 5 bases spanning the gap. DNA for the CDR3: TGTGCCAGCAGCTTAGCCAGTACCTACGAGCAGTACTTC. Protein sequence: CASSLASTYEQYF.

The rearrangement joins TRBV5-8 to TRBJ2-2; no firm D call. There are 16 residues in the CDR3. Germline loops: CDR1 SGHTS, CDR2 YDEGEE. The V end lost 2 bases, the J end lost 0 bases, and 11 bases lay between the germline ends. CDR3 DNA sequence: TGTGCCAGCAGCTTAGAGGTGGTTCCGAACACCGGGGAGCTGTTTTTT. Protein product: CASSLEVVPNTGELFF.

In this sample, this clone turned up a few times. V gene TRBV30 combines with J gene TRBJ2-7; D may be TRBD2 (7 bases). The CDR3 sequence is 15 residues long. Trimming shortened V by 2 bases and J by 5 bases, and 19 bases separated the two germline ends. Germline CDR1 reads GTSNPN; CDR2 reads SVGIG (reference sequence). In nucleotides, the CDR3 is TGTGCCTGGAGTCCAGGTGGGGGGGGGCGGGACGAGCAGTACTTC. This sequence encodes CAWSPGGGGRDEQYF.

This chain connects TRBV18 to TRBJ1-6; D ambiguous. This CDR3 has 16 residues. The V gene lost 4 bases and the J gene lost 7 bases, with 17 bases spanning the gap. Germline loops: CDR1 KGHSH, CDR2 LQKENI. CDR3 bases: TGTGCCAGCTCACTGATCTGGGCAGGCGAGAATTCACCCCTCCACTTT. Translated, it gives CASSLIWAGENSPLHF. The variable domain in full, completed from reference TRBV18 and TRBJ1-6, reads NAGVMQNPRHLVRRRGQEARLRCSPMKGHSHVYWYRQLPEEGLKFMVYLQKENIIDESGMPKERFSAEFPKEGPSILRIQQVVRGDSAAYFCASSLIWAGENSPLHFGNGTRLTVT.

The gene calls are TRBV25-1 and TRBJ2-7; D perhaps matches TRBD1 (5 bases). The length of the CDR3 is 14 residues. Looked up from germline, CDR1 is MGHDK and CDR2 is SYGVNS. Trimming took 0 bases from V and 4 from J, leaving 10 bases between them. CDR3 protein: CASSEYARGYEQYF. Written as DNA, the CDR3 is TGTGCCAGCAGTGAATATGCTAGGGGATACGAGCAGTACTTC.

The V gene is TRBV5-1, the J gene TRBJ1-1, with 10 bases aligning to TRBD1. From germline, CDR1 is SGHRS and CDR2 YFSETQ. J was trimmed by 4 bases and V by 3 bases; bases with no gene match: 3. This CDR3 spans 14 amino acids. CDR3 protein: CASSSGTGVTEAFF. The CDR3 region has the DNA TGCGCCAGCAGCTCCGGGACAGGGGTCACTGAAGCTTTCTTT.

The chain links TRBV9 to TRBJ1-2; TRBD1 is a possible D gene (6 bases). Germline CDR1 is SGDLS and CDR2 is YYNGEE. The CDR3 contains 12 residues. V was cut by 4 bases and J by 6 bases, with 10 bases left in between. CDR3 coding DNA: TGTGCCAGCAGCACCCAGGGGAATGGCTACACCTTC. Residues: CASSTQGNGYTF.

The rearrangement uses TRBV5-1 and TRBJ1-5, with 11 positions matching TRBD1. Germline V gene lookup returns CDR1 SGHRS and CDR2 YFSETQ. The CDR3 length is 15 residues. V lost 4 bases, J lost 6 bases, and 6 bases stayed unmatched. The CDR3: CASSDGQGAVQPQHF. The CDR3 nucleotides are TGCGCCAGCAGCGATGGACAGGGGGCAGTTCAGCCCCAGCATTTT.

V and J are TRBV29-1 and TRBJ1-1, with 10 bases aligning to TRBD1. From germline, CDR1 is SQVTM and CDR2 ANQGSEA. This CDR3 has 13 amino acids. In DNA form, the CDR3 reads TGCACTGGGGACAGGGGCCCGAACACTGAAGCTTTCTTT. Protein: CTGDRGPNTEAFF.

The J gene is TRBJ1-5, the V gene TRBV7-2; 7 bases line up with TRBD1. V shed 3 bases, J shed 7 bases, and the junction held 9 bases outside the gene matches. Germline V gene data show CDR1 as SGHTA and CDR2 as FQGNSA. There are 15 residues in the CDR3. This CDR3 reads CASSFSMAGGQPQHF. DNA of the CDR3: TGTGCCAGCAGCTTCTCAATGGCAGGGGGGCAGCCCCAGCATTTT.

The chain employs TRBV5-4 and TRBJ1-3; D unresolved. This CDR3 has 13 amino acids. V lost 1 base and J 8 bases, leaving 10 bases between the germline ends. CDR1 SGHNT and CDR2 YYREEE come from the germline V gene (reference sequence). The DNA of the CDR3 is TGTGCCAGCAGCTTGTCGGGTGTAGACACCATATATTTT. Translation gives CASSLSGVDTIYF.

For the CDR3, the DNA is TGTGCCAGCAGTTTTAGGACGGGCGGGGTCCCCTACGAGCAGTACTTC. It is translated as CASSFRTGGVPYEQYF. The rearrangement links TRBV27 to TRBJ2-7; possible D gene TRBD2, 6 bases. V was pared by 3 bases and J by 2 bases, with 17 bases between. The CDR3 length is 16 residues. Germline V CDR1 and CDR2: MNHEY, SMNVEV (reference sequence).

The chain recombines TRBV7-8 with TRBJ2-1, with TRBD2 identical over 7 bases. Trimming cost V 5 bases and J 8 bases; bases outside gene matches: 9. The CDR3 is made up of 14 amino acids. Germline CDR1 and CDR2: SGHVS and FQNEAQ. The CDR3 DNA reads as TGTGCCAGCAGCCCTAGGACTAGTTACGATGAGCAGTTCTTC. Amino acid sequence: CASSPRTSYDEQFF.

The chain has TRBV7-9 and TRBJ2-1, with 10 bases aligning to TRBD2. J lost 0 bases, V lost 6 bases, and 8 bases had no gene match. Germline CDR1 reads SEHNR; CDR2 reads FQNEAQ (reference sequence). The CDR3 contains 17 residues. The CDR3 sequence is CASSRGASGSSYNEQFF. CDR3 in DNA: TGTGCCAGCAGTCGAGGGGCTAGCGGGAGCTCCTACAATGAGCAGTTCTTC.